This T cell receptor beta chain was retrieved from a study of tumor-infiltrating lymphocytes in primary liver carcinoma. Overall study context: Patients underwent surgical resection for primary liver carcinoma. Read depth, roughly 3.5 to 7.5 million productive TCRbeta reads, did not differ significantly between tissues.

As concerns this clonotype: A read error may account for a junction end that differs from germline.

A constant-region primer served to make TCR beta cDNA from about 500 ng total RNA. Libraries of TCR beta came from three nested multiplex PCR rounds with slightly modified ARM-PCR. Using its own MiXCR run on the multiplex PCR reads, TCRdb lists one record per CDR3 protein. The sample includes almost 200,000 distinct CDR3 sequences, less than 75% of them seen just once. They got blood RNA out of unsorted whole blood and also pulled out germline DNA. Before the operation took place, about 4 milliliters of peripheral blood were collected. Sequencing used peripheral blood. This receptor was obtained from a woman aged 60-75 years with primary liver carcinoma and hepatitis B virus infection.

The CDR3, as DNA: TGTGCCAGCAGTTGGGGACAGGGGGACTATAGCAATCAGCCCAAGCATTTT. This encodes CASSWGQGDYSNQPKHF. This sequence joins TRBV6-1 and TRBJ1-5; 11 bases align to TRBD1. Germline V CDR1 and CDR2: MNHNS, SASEGT. The CDR3 extends over 17 amino acids.